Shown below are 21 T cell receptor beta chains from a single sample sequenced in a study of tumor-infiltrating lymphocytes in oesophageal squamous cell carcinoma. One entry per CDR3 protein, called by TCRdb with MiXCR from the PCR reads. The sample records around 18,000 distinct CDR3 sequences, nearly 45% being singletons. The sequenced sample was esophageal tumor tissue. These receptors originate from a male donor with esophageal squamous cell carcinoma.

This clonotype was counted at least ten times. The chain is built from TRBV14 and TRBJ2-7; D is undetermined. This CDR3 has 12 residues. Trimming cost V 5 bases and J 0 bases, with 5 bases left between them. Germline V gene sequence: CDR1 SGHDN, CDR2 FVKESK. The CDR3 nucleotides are TGTGCCAGCAGCGCCTACTCCTACGAGCAGTACTTC. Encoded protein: CASSAYSYEQYF. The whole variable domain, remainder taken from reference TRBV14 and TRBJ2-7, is EAGVTQFPSHSVIEKGQTVTLRCDPISGHDNLYWYRRVMGKEIKFLLHFVKESKQDESGMPNNRFLAERTGGTYSTLKVQPAELEDSGVYFCASSAYSYEQYFGPGTRLTVT.

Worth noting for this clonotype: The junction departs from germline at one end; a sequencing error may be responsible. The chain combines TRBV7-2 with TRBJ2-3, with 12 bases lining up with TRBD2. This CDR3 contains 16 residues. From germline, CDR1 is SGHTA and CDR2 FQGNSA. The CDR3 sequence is CASSLAGGFPTDTQYF. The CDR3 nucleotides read TGTGCCAGCAGCCTAGCGGGAGGGTTCCCCACAGATACGCAGTATTTT.

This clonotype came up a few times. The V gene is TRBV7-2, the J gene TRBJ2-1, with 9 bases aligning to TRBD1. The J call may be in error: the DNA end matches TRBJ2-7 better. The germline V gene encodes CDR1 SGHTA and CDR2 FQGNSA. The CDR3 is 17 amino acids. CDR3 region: CASSLEPGTGFSYEQYF. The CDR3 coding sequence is TGTGCCAGCAGCTTAGAACCGGGGACAGGGTTCTCCTACGAGCAGTACTTC.

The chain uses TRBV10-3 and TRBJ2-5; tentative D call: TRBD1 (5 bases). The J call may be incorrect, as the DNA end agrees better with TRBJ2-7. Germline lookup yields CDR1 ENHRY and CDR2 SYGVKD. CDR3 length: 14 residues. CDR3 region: CAISLPDSTYEQYF. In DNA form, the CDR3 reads TGTGCCATCAGCCTACCCGACAGCACCTACGAGCAGTACTTC.

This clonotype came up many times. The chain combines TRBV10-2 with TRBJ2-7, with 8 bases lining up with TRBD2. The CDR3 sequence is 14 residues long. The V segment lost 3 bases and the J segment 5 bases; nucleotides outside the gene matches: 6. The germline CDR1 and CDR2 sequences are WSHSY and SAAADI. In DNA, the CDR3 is TGCGCCAGCAGTGATATCGGGGGGGACGACGAGCAGTACTTC. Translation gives CASSDIGGDDEQYF.

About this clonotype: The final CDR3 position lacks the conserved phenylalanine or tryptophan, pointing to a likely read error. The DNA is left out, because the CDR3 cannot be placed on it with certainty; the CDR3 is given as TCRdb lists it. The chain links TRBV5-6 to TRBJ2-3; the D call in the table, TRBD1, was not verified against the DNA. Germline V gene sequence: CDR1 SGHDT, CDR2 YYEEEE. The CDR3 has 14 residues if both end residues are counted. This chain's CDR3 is CASSYGTAEQYFGS.

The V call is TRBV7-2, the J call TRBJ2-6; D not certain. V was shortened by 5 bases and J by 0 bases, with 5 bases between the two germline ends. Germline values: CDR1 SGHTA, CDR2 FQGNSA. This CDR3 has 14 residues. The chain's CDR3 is CASSRNSGANVLTF. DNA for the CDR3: TGTGCCAGCAGCCGAAACTCTGGGGCCAACGTCCTGACTTTC. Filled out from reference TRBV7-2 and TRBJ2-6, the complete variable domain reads GAGVSQSPSNKVTEKGKDVELRCDPISGHTALYWYRQSLGQGLEFLIYFQGNSAPDKSGLPSDRFSAERTGGSVSTLTIQRTQQEDSAVYLCASSRNSGANVLTFGAGSRLTVL.

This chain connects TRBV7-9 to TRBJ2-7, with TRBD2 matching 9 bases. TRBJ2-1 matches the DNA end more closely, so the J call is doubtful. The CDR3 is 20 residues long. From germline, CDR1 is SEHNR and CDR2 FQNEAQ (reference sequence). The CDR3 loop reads CASLLSGRTLDDQLYNEQFF. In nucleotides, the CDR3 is TGTGCCAGCTTGTTAAGCGGGAGGACCCTCGACGATCAATTATACAATGAGCAGTTCTTC.

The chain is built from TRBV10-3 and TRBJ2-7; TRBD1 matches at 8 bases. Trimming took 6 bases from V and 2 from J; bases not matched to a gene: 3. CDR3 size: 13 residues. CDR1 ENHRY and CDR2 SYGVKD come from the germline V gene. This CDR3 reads CAIRATGAYEQYF. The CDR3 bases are TGTGCCATCAGGGCGACAGGGGCCTACGAGCAGTACTTC.

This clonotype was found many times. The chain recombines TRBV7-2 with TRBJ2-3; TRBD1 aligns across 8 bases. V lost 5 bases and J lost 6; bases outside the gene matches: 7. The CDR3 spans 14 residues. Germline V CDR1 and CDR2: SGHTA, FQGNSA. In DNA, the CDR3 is TGTGCCAGCAGCATGGGACAGGTTTTTGATACGCAGTATTTT. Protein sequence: CASSMGQVFDTQYF. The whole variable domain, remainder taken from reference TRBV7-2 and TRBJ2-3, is GAGVSQSPSNKVTEKGKDVELRCDPISGHTALYWYRQSLGQGLEFLIYFQGNSAPDKSGLPSDRFSAERTGGSVSTLTIQRTQQEDSAVYLCASSMGQVFDTQYFGPGTRLTVL.

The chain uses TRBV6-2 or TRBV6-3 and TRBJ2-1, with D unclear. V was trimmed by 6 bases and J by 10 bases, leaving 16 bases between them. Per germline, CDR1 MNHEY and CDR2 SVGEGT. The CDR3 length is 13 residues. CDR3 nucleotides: TGTGCCAGCAGGGACGACTCTGGGTGGGAGCAGTTCTTC. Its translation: CASRDDSGWEQFF.

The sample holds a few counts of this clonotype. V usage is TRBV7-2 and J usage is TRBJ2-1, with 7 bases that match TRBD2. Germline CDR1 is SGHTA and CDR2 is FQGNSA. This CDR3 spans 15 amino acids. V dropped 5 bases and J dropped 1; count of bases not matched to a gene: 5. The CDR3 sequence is CASSPTSVSYNEQFF. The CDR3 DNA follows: TGTGCCAGCAGCCCTACTAGCGTATCCTACAATGAGCAGTTCTTC.

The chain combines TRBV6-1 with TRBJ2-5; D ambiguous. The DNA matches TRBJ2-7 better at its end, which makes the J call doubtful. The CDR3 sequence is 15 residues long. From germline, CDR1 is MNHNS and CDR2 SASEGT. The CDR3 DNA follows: TGTGCCAGCAGTCTGAAGACGTCGGGTATCTACGAGCAGTACTTC. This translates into CASSLKTSGIYEQYF.

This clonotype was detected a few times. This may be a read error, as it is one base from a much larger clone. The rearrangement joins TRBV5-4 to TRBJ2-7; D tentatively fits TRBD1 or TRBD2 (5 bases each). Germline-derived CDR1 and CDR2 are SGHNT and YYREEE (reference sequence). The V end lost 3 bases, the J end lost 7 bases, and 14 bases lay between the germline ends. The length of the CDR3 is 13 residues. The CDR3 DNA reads TGTGCCAGCAGCTCCCTTCTGGGGGATGAGCAGTACTTC. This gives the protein CASSSLLGDEQYF.

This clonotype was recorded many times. The CDR3 loop is CAISETNEKLFF. The CDR3 nucleotides read TGTGCCATCAGTGAAACTAATGAAAAACTGTTTTTT. V and J are TRBV10-3 and TRBJ1-4, with unresolved D. CDR3 length: 12 residues. V was clipped by 3 bases and J by 1 base, with 0 bases between them. Per germline, CDR1 ENHRY and CDR2 SYGVKD.

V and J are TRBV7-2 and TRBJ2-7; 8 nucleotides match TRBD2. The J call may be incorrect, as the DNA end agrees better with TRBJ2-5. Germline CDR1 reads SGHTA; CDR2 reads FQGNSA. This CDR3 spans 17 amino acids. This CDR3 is CASSLVHGGAPQETQYF. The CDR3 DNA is TGTGCCAGCAGCTTAGTCCACGGGGGGGCCCCCCAAGAGACCCAGTACTTC.

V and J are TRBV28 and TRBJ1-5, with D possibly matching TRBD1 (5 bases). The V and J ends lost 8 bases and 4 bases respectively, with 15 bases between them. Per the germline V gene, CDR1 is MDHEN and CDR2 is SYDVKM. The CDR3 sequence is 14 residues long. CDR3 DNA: TGTGCCAGCGGGGAGTTGGGGGTTAATCAGCCCCAGCATTTT. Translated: CASGELGVNQPQHF.

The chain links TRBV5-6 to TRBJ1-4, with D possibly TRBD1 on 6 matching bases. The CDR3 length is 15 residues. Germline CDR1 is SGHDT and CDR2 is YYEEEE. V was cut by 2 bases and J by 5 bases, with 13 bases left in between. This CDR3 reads CASSFRGGGNEKLFF. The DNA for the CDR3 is TGTGCCAGCAGCTTCAGGGGAGGTGGGAATGAAAAACTGTTTTTT.

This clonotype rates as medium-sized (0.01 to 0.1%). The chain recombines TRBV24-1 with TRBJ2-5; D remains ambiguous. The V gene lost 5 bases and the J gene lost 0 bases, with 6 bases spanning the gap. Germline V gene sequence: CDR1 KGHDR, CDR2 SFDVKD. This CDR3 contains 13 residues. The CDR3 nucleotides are TGTGCCACCAGTGCCGCCGACCAAGAGACCCAGTACTTC. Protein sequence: CATSAADQETQYF.

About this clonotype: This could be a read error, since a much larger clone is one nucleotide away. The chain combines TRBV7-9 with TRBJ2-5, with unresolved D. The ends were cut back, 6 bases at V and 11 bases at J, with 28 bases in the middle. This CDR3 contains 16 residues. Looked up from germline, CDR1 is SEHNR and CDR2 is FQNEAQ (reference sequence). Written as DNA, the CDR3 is TGTGCCAGCAGACCTGCCGCCGGGCCCGCACGCAATGAGCAGTACTTC. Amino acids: CASRPAAGPARNEQYF. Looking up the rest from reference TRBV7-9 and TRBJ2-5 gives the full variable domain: DTGVSQNPRHKITKRGQNVTFRCDPISEHNRLYWYRQTLGQGPEFLTYFQNEAQLEKSRLLSDRFSAERPKGSFSTLEIQRTEQGDSAMYLCASRPAAGPARNEQYFGPGTRLLVL.

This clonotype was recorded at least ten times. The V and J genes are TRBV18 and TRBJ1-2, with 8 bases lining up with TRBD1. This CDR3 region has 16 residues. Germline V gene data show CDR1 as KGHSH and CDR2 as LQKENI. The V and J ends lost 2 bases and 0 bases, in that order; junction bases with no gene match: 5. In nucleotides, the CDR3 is TGTGCCAGCTCACCAGTGGGGACAGGCGCTAACTATGGCTACACCTTC. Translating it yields CASSPVGTGANYGYTF. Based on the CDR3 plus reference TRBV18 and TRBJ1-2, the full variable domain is NAGVMQNPRHLVRRRGQEARLRCSPMKGHSHVYWYRQLPEEGLKFMVYLQKENIIDESGMPKERFSAEFPKEGPSILRIQQVVRGDSAAYFCASSPVGTGANYGYTFGSGTRLTVV.